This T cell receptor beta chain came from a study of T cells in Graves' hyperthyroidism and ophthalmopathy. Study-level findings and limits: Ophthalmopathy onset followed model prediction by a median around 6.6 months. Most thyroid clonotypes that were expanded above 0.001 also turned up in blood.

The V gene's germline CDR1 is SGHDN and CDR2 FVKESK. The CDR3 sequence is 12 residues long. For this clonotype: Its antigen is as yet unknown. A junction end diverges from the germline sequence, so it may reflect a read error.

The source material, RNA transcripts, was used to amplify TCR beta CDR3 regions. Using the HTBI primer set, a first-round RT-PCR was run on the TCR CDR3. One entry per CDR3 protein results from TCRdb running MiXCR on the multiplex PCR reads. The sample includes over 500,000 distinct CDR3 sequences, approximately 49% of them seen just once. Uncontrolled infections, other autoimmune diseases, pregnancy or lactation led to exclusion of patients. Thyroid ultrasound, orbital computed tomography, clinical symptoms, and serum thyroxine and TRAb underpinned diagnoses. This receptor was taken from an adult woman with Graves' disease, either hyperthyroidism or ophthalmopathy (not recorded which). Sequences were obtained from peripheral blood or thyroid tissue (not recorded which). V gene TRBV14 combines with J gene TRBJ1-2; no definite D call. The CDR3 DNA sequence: TGTGCCAGCAGCCAAGATAACCATGGCTACACCTTC. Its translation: CASSQDNHGYTF. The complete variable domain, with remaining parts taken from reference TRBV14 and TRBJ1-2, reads EAGVTQFPSHSVIEKGQTVTLRCDPISGHDNLYWYRRVMGKEIKFLLHFVKESKQDESGMPNNRFLAERTGGTYSTLKVQPAELEDSGVYFCASSQDNHGYTFGSGTRLTVV.